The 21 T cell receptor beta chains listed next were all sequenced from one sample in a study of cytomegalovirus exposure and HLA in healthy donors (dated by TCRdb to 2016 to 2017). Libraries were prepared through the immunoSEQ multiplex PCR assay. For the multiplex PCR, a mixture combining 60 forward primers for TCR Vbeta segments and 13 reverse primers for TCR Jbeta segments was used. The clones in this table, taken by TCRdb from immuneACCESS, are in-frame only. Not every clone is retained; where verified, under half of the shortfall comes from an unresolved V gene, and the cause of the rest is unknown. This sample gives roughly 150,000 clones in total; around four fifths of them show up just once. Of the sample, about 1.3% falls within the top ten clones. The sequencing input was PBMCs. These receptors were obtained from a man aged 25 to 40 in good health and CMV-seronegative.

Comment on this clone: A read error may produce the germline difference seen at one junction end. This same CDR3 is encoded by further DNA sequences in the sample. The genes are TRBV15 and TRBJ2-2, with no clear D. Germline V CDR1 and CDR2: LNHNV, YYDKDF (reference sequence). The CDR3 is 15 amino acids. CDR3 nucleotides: TGTGCCACCTCCCCGACTCGAGTTCCCACCGGAGAGCTGTTTTTT. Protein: CATSPTRVPTGELFF.

The CDR3 loop reads CASRGGDDVGELFF. CDR3 nucleotide sequence: TGTGCCAGTAGAGGGGGGGACGACGTCGGGGAGCTGTTTTTT. The chain joins TRBV19 to TRBJ2-2, with D perhaps matching TRBD2 (7 bases). V was clipped by 6 bases and J by 7 bases, with 15 bases between them. The CDR3 contains 14 residues. CDR1 LNHDA and CDR2 SQIVND come from the germline V gene (reference sequence).

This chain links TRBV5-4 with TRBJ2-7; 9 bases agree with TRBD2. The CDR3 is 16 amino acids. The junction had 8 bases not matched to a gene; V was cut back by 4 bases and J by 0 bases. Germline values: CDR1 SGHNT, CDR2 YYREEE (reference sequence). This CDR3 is CASSGKKRGASYEQYF. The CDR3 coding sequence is TGTGCCAGCAGCGGAAAGAAGCGGGGGGCCTCCTACGAGCAGTACTTC.

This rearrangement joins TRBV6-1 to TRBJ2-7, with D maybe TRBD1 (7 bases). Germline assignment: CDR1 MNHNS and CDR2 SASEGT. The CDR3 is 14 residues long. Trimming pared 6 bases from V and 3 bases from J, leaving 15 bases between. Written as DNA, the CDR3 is TGTGCCAGCAGGCAGGGGGGTTCCCACTACGAGCAGTACTTC. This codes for CASRQGGSHYEQYF.

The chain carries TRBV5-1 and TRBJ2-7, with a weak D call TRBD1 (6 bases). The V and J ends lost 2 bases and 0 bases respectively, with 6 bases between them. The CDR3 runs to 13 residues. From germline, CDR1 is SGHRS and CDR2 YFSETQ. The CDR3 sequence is CASSLQGSYEQYF. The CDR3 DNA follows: TGCGCCAGCAGCTTACAGGGCTCCTACGAGCAGTACTTC.

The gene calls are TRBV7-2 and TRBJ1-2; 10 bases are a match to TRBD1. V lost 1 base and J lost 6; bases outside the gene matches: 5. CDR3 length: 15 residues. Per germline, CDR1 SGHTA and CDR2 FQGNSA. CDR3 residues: CASSLGLDRGDGYTF. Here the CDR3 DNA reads TGTGCCAGCAGCTTAGGGCTGGACAGGGGGGATGGCTACACCTTC.

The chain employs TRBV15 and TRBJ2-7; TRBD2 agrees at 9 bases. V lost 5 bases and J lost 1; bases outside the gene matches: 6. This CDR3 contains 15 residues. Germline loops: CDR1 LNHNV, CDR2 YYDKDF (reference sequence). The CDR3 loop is CATSASLAGSYEQYF. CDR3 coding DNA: TGTGCCACCAGCGCATCTCTAGCGGGGTCCTACGAGCAGTACTTC.

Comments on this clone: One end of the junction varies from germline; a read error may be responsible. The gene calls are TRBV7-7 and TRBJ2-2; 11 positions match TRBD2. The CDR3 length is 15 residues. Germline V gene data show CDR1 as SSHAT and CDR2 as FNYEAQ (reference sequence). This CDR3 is CASSRTSGPTGELFF. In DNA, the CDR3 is TGTGCTAGCAGCCGGACTAGCGGGCCTACCGGGGAGCTGTTTTTT.

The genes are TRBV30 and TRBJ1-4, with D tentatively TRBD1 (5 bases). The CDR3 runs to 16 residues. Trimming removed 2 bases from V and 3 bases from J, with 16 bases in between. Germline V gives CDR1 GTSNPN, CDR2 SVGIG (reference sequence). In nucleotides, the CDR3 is TGTGCCTGGAGTTGGGCGGGGGGAGAAGCTAATGAAAAACTGTTTTTT. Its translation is CAWSWAGGEANEKLFF.

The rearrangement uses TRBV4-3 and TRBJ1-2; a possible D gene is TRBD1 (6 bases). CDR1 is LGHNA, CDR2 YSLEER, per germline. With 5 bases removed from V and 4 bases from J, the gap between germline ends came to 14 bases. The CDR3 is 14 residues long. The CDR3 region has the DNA TGCGCCAGCAGCACCCGGACAGCCCCCTATGGCTACACCTTC. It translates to CASSTRTAPYGYTF.

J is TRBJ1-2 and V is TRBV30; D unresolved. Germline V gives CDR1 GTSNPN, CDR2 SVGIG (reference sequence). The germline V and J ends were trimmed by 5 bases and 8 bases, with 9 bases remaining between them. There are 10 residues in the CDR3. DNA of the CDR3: TGTGCCTGGTCCACAGTCGGCTACACCTTC. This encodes CAWSTVGYTF.

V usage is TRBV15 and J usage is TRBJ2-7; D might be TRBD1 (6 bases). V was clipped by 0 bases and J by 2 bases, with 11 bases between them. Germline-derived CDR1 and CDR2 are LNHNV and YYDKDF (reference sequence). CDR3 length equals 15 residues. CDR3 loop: CATSREAGTTYEQYF. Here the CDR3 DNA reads TGTGCCACCAGCAGAGAAGCCGGGACAACCTACGAGCAGTACTTC. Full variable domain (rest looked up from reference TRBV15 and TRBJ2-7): DAMVIQNPRYQVTQFGKPVTLSCSQTLNHNVMYWYQQKSSQAPKLLFHYYDKDFNNEADTPDNFQSRRPNTSFCFLDIRSPGLGDTAMYLCATSREAGTTYEQYFGPGTRLTVT.

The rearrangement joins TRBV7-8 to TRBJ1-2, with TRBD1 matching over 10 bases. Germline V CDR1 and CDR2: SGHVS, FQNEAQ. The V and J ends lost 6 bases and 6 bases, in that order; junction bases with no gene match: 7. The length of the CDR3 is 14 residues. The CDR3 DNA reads TGTGCCAGCAGGTCGGCCGGGACAGGGGATGGCTACACCTTC. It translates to CASRSAGTGDGYTF.

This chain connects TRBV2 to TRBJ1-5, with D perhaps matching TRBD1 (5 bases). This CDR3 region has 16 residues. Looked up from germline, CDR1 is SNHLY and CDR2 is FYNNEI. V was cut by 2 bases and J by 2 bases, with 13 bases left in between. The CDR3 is CASSEWGSIGNQPQHF. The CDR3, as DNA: TGTGCCAGCAGTGAATGGGGCTCTATTGGCAATCAGCCCCAGCATTTT.

CDR3 amino acids: CASKTGLVGDDTQYF. Here the CDR3 DNA reads TGCGCCAGCAAGACAGGGCTCGTGGGAGACGATACGCAGTATTTT. The chain combines TRBV10-1 with TRBJ2-3; 7 nucleotides line up with TRBD1. Per the germline V gene, CDR1 is WNHNN and CDR2 is SYGVQD (reference sequence). J gave up 6 bases and V 7 bases, and 13 bases lay outside the gene matches. CDR3 length equals 15 residues.

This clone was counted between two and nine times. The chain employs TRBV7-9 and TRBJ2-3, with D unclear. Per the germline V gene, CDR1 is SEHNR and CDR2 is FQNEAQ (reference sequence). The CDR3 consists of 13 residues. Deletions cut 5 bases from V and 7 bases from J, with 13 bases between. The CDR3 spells CASSLKIEHTQYF. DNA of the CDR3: TGTGCCAGCAGCCTAAAAATTGAGCATACGCAGTATTTT.

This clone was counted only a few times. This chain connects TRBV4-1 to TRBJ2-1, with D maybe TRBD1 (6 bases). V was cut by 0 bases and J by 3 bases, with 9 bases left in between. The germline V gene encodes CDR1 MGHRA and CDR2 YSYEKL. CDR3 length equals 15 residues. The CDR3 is CASSQDRTVYNEQFF. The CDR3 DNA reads TGCGCCAGCAGCCAAGATCGGACAGTCTACAATGAGCAGTTCTTC.

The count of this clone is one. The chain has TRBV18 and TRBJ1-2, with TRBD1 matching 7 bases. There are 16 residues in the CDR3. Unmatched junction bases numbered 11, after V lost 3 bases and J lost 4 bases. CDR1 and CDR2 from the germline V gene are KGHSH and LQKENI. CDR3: CASSPLMTGNGYGYTF. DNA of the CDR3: TGTGCCAGCTCACCCTTAATGACAGGGAATGGCTATGGCTACACCTTC.

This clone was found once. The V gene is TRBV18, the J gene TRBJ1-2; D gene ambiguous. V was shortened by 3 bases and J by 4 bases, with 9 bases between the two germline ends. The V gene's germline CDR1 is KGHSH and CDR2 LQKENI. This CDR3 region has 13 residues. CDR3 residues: CASSPDLGYGYTF. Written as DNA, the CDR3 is TGTGCCAGCTCACCGGACTTAGGCTATGGCTACACCTTC.

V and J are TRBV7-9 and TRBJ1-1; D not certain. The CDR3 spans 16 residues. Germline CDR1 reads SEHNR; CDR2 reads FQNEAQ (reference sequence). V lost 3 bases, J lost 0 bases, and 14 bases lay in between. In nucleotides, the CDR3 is TGTGCCAGCAGCTTGGAAGAGCGTGCGGTGAACACTGAAGCTTTCTTT. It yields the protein CASSLEERAVNTEAFF. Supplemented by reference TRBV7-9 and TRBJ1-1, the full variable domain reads DTGVSQNPRHKITKRGQNVTFRCDPISEHNRLYWYRQTLGQGPEFLTYFQNEAQLEKSRLLSDRFSAERPKGSFSTLEIQRTEQGDSAMYLCASSLEERAVNTEAFFGQGTRLTVV.

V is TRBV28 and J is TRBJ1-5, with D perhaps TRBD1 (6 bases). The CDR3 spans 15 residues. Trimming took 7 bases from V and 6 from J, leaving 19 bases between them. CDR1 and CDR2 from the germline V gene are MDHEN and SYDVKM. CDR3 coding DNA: TGTGCCAGCACCTTCGACAGGTTAGGAGCTCAGCCCCAGCATTTT. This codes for CASTFDRLGAQPQHF.